Listed below are T cell receptor beta chains from one sample, sequenced in a study of response to subunit inactivated influenza vaccine. Via MiXCR, TCRdb re-called the RT-PCR reads, giving one row per CDR3 protein. This table holds about 180,000 distinct CDR3 sequences, around 10% found once. The material sequenced was CD8+ T cells sorted from PBMCs, taken about 24 months after vaccination. The receptors stem from a man between 50 and 70 years old who received an inactivated influenza vaccine. Each CDR3 is given with its conserved first and last residue. The D gene is left open where the match is weak. Rows give clone size only sometimes, using once, few, many, or a class for an expanded clone.

>TRBV28|NA|TRBJ2-6|TRBD2
TGTGCCAGCACGGGGGGGGCAGACTCTGGGGCCAACGTCCTGACTTTC
CASTGGADSGANVLTF
>TRBV12-3/TRBV12-4|many|TRBJ2-7|TRBD2
TGTGCCAGCACCACCGGGACTAGCGGGAGGGCCTACGAGCAGTACTTC
CASTTGTSGRAYEQYF
>TRBV6-2/TRBV6-3|few|TRBJ2-7|TRBD2
TGTGCCAGCAGTTACTTCGCGGGAGACTACGAGCAGTACTTC
CASSYFAGDYEQYF
>TRBV3-1|few|TRBJ2-5|TRBD2
TGTGCCAGCAGCCAAGTTTCGGGCGGGGGAGAGACCCAGTACTTC
CASSQVSGGGETQYF
>TRBV6-1|few|TRBJ1-5|NA
TGTGCCAGCAGTGAAGGGGTAGGGCAGAATCAGCCCCAGCATTTT
CASSEGVGQNQPQHF
>TRBV28|NA|TRBJ1-6|NA
TGTGCCAGCAGTTTCCCGCTGGCGCAGGCTTCACCCCTCCACTTT
CASSFPLAQASPLHF
>TRBV9|few|TRBJ2-3|NA
TGTGCCAGCAGCACTAGGGGGGCTGTTACAGATACGCAGTATTTT
CASSTRGAVTDTQYF
>TRBV7-6|many|TRBJ2-3|TRBD2
TGTGCCAGCAGCTTAGACAGCGGGGCCAGCACAGATACGCAGTATTTT
CASSLDSGASTDTQYF
>TRBV7-6|NA|TRBJ1-6|NA
TGTGCCAGCAGCTTAGAGGAGAATTCACCCCTCCACTTT
CASSLEENSPLHF
>TRBV29-1|few|TRBJ2-7|TRBD1
TGCAGCGTTACGACAGGGGGCTACGAGCAGTACTTC
CSVTTGGYEQYF
>TRBV30|NA|TRBJ2-5|NA
TGTGCCTGGGGCGCTTCTAGAGAGACCCAGTACTTC
CAWGASRETQYF
>TRBV13|few|TRBJ2-7|NA
TGTGCCAGCAGCTTAAAGGGAAAGGAGGGTCGCTACGAGCAGTACTTC
CASSLKGKEGRYEQYF
>TRBV3-1|many|TRBJ2-5|TRBD2
TGTGCCAGCAGCCAAGTTCTCCAGCGGGAGGGCCCTCTCCAAGAGACCCAGTACTTC
CASSQVLQREGPLQETQYF
>TRBV12-5|few|TRBJ2-1|TRBD2
TGTGCTAGTGGTTTGTCATGGCGGGAGAATGATGAGCAGTTCTTC
CASGLSWRENDEQFF
>TRBV4-1|few|TRBJ2-7|NA
TGCGCCAGCAGCCAAGGGCCGCCCGCAGGCCTGTCCTACGAGCAGTACTTC
CASSQGPPAGLSYEQYF
>TRBV5-1|NA|TRBJ2-1|NA
TGCGCCAGCAGCCAGGGGTCGGGGGCCAATGAGCAGTTCTTC
CASSQGSGANEQFF
>TRBV4-2|NA|TRBJ2-3|NA
TGTGCCAGCAGCCAAGGGGAGTTGATAAGCTTCACAGATACGCAGTATTTT
CASSQGELISFTDTQYF
>TRBV20-1|many|TRBJ2-1|TRBD2
TGCAGTGCTAGAGATCCTAGCGGATCCTACAATGAGCAGTTCTTC
CSARDPSGSYNEQFF
>TRBV3-1|NA|TRBJ2-1|NA
TGTGCCAGCAGCCAAGACTCGGGCAGGGAGCAGTTCTTC
CASSQDSGREQFF
>TRBV24-1|many|TRBJ2-3|TRBD2
TGTGCCACCAGTGACCGGAGACTAGCGGGCACAGATACGCAGTATTTT
CATSDRRLAGTDTQYF
>TRBV5-5|NA|TRBJ2-4|NA
TGTGCCAGCAGCTTGTTGGGGGGCATAAACATTCAGTACTTC
CASSLLGGINIQYF
>TRBV6-2/TRBV6-3|few|TRBJ2-1|NA
TGTGCCAGCAGTTATACGGGAAACTCCTACAATGAGCAGTTCTTC
CASSYTGNSYNEQFF
>TRBV28|few|TRBJ2-3|NA
TGTGCCAGCAGTTTAATGGGGGTTGGAGATACGCAGTATTTT
CASSLMGVGDTQYF
>TRBV29-1|NA|TRBJ1-5|NA
TGCAGCGTTGAAATGGATCATCAGCCCCAGCATTTT
CSVEMDHQPQHF
>TRBV4-1|NA|TRBJ1-4|NA
TGCGCCAGCAGCCAAGTGATAGACAGTCTTAATGAAAAACTGTTTTTT
CASSQVIDSLNEKLFF
>TRBV5-1|few|TRBJ2-5|NA
TGCGCCAGCAGCCAGGTCCAAGAGACCCAGTACTTC
CASSQVQETQYF
>TRBV11-3|NA|TRBJ2-1|TRBD2
TGTGCCAGCAGCTTAAGGGGAGGGACCTACAATGAGCAGTTCTTC
CASSLRGGTYNEQFF
>TRBV11-2|NA|TRBJ2-7|TRBD1
TGTGCCAGCAGCTTCGGGACAGGGCTCGAGCAGTACTTC
CASSFGTGLEQYF
>TRBV20-1|many|TRBJ2-1|NA
TGCAGTGCTCCCCAAGCGGAGTTTTACAATGAGCAGTTCTTC
CSAPQAEFYNEQFF
>TRBV19|few|TRBJ2-1|NA
TGTGCCACCTCTATTCTGCGAGGGATCAATGAGCAGTTCTTC
CATSILRGINEQFF
>TRBV29-1|NA|TRBJ2-1|NA
TGCAGCGTTGTTGCCAATGAGCAGTTCTTC
CSVVANEQFF
>TRBV14|few|TRBJ1-3|NA
TGTGCCAGCAGCCAAGTTTCGGGGGTAGACACCATATATTTT
CASSQVSGVDTIYF
>TRBV6-5|NA|TRBJ2-1|NA
TGTGCCAGCAGTTACTCGATACGCTCCTACAATGAGCAGTTCTTC
CASSYSIRSYNEQFF
>TRBV18|NA|TRBJ2-7|NA
TGTGCCAGCTCAGAACAGAAGACCTACGAGCAGTACTTC
CASSEQKTYEQYF
>TRBV3-1|NA|TRBJ2-5|TRBD2
TGTGCCAGCAGCCGTCCATCTAGCGGGAGTTTGGGGGGAACCCAGTACTTC
CASSRPSSGSLGGTQYF
>TRBV7-3|NA|TRBJ2-1|NA
TGTGCCAGCAGCTTAGGGACCGAGTTTGACAATGAGCAGTTCTTC
CASSLGTEFDNEQFF
>TRBV10-3|many|TRBJ1-2|NA
TGTGCCATCAGTGAGTCGATCGGTGGGAACTATGGCTACACCTTC
CAISESIGGNYGYTF
>TRBV20-1|NA|TRBJ2-5|NA
TGCAGTGCCAATGGTCCAGGGTTAGAGACCCAGTACTTC
CSANGPGLETQYF
>TRBV11-1|few|TRBJ1-4|TRBD1
TGTGCCAGCAGCTTAAGTTGGACCGGGGACAGGGTGGCTACTAATGAAAAACTGTTTTTT
CASSLSWTGDRVATNEKLFF
>TRBV27|NA|TRBJ2-2|NA
TGTGCCAGCAGTCCGATCACCGGGGAGCTGTTTTTT
CASSPITGELFF
>TRBV30|NA|TRBJ2-7|TRBD1
TGTGCCTGGACACAGGGGGCTTACGAGCAGTACTTC
CAWTQGAYEQYF
>TRBV7-9|NA|TRBJ2-7|NA
TGTGCCAGCAGCTTAGGAGGGGACATCTACGAGCAGTACTTC
CASSLGGDIYEQYF
>TRBV27|many|TRBJ1-1|NA
TGTGCCAGCAGCCCCGGGACTCCGAACACTGAAGCTTTCTTT
CASSPGTPNTEAFF